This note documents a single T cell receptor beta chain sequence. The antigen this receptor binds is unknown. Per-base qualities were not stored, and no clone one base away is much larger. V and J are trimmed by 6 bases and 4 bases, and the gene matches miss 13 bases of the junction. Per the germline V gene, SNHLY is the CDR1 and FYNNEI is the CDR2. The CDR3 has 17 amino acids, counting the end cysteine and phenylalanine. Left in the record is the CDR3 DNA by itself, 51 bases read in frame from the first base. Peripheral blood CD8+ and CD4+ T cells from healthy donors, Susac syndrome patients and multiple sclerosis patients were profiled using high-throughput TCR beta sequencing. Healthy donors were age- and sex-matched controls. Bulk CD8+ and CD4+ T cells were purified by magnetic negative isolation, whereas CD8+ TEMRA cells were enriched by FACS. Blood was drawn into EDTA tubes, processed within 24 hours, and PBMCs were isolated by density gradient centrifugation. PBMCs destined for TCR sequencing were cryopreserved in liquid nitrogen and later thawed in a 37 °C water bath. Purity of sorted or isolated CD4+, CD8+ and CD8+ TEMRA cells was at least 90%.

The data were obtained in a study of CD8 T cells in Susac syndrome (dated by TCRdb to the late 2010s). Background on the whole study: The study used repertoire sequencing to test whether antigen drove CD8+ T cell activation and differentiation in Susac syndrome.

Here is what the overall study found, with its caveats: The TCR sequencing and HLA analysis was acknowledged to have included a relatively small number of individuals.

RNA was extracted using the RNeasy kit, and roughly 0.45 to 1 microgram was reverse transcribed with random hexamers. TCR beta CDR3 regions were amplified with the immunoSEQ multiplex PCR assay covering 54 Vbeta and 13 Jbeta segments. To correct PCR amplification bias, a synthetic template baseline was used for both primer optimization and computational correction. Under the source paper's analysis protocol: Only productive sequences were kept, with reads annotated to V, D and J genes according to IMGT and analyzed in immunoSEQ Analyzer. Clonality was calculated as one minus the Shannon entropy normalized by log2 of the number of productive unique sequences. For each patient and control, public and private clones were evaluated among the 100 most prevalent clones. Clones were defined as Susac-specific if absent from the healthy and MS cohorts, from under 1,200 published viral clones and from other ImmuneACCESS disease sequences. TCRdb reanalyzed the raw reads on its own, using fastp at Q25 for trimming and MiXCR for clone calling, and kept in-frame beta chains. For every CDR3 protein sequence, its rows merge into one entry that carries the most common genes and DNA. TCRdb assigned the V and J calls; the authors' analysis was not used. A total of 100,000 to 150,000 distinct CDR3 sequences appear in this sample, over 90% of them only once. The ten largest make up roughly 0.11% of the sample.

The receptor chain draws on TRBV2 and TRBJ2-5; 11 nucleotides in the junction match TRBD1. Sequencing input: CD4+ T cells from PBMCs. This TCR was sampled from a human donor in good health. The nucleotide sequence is TGTGCCAGCAGCCCGCCATCCGCCGGGACAGGGGGAGAGACCCAGTACTTC. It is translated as CASSPPSAGTGGETQYF.